Listed below are T cell receptor beta chains from one sample, sequenced in a study of T-cell reconstitution after alpha-beta-depleted transplantation in children. TCRdb itself ran the PCR reads through MiXCR, one entry per CDR3 protein. The sample holds over 200,000 distinct CDR3 sequences, roughly 11% seen once. The sequenced sample was PBMCs, obtained before TCRalphabeta/CD19-depleted stem cell transplant. Source of these receptors: a child under two years old with acute myeloid leukemia, due to receive a stem cell transplant. The CDR3 runs from the conserved cysteine through the conserved F or W. Fields, in order: D gene, J gene, V gene, clone size, CDR3 DNA, CDR3 protein. D genes are given only for firm matches. Not every row has a clone size; where given, it reads once, few, many or a size class.

. TRBJ2-7 TRBV20-1 many TGCAGTGCTCCTACACCGGGACACCCGTCCTACGAGCAGTACTTC CSAPTPGHPSYEQYF
TRBD1 TRBJ2-2 TRBV2 many TGTGCCAGCAGGCGACAGGGGTCGAACACCGGGGAGCTGTTTTTT CASRRQGSNTGELFF
. TRBJ2-6 TRBV5-4 few TGTGCCAGCAGCTTGCTAACGCCTTCTGGGGCCAACGTCCTGACTTTC CASSLLTPSGANVLTF
. TRBJ2-1 TRBV5-4 . TGTGCCAGCAGCTTGATGGGTAACTGGGGGAGTGAGCAGTTCTTC CASSLMGNWGSEQFF
TRBD2 TRBJ2-5 TRBV5-1 many TGCGCCAGCAGCTTGGGGGGACTAACACAAGAGACCCAGTACTTC CASSLGGLTQETQYF
TRBD2 TRBJ2-1 TRBV5-1 many TGCGCCAGCAGCTTAGCGGGAGAATACAATGAGCAGTTCTTC CASSLAGEYNEQFF
. TRBJ2-3 TRBV29-1 . TGCAGCGTTGAGGCCAATACCGATACGCAGTATTTT CSVEANTDTQYF
. TRBJ1-1 TRBV29-1 many TGCAGCGTTGGGTCAGCTGGGAGCGGGACTGAAGCTTTCTTT CSVGSAGSGTEAFF
. TRBJ1-4 TRBV20-1 many TGCAGTGCTAGTTACGTCGGGGGTGAAGGAAAACTGTTTTTT CSASYVGGEGKLFF
. TRBJ2-3 TRBV5-1 many TGCGCCAGCAGCCCCGGGCTAGCGAGGGCAGATACGCAGTATTTT CASSPGLARADTQYF
. TRBJ2-5 TRBV18 many TGTGCCAGCTCACCGGTCGGGATTCACAAAGAGACCCAGTACTTC CASSPVGIHKETQYF
. TRBJ2-2 TRBV12-3/TRBV12-4 many TGTGCCAGCAGCTTCACCGGGGAGCTGTTTTTT CASSFTGELFF
TRBD2 TRBJ2-1 TRBV24-1 many TGTGCCACCAGTGACCCGGGCGCTAGCGGACACAATGAGCAGTTCTTC CATSDPGASGHNEQFF
TRBD1 TRBJ2-7 TRBV5-5 many TGTGCCAGCAGCTGGGGGACAGGGGCCTACGAGCAGTACTTC CASSWGTGAYEQYF
TRBD1 TRBJ1-4 TRBV12-3/TRBV12-4 many TGTGCCAGCAGGAGCCGGGACAGGGAGGATGAAAAACTGTTTTTT CASRSRDREDEKLFF
. TRBJ2-3 TRBV5-1 . TGCGCCAGCGCGAGCAGAGGGGTGCAGGATACGCAGTATTTT CASASRGVQDTQYF
. TRBJ1-3 TRBV6-5 many TGTGCCAGCAGTTACTCGAAATCCTCTCAATACTCTGGAAACACCATATATTTT CASSYSKSSQYSGNTIYF
TRBD2 TRBJ2-3 TRBV4-2 many TGTGCCAGCAGCCAAGGTCGGACTAGCGGGGGCACAGATACGCAGTATTTT CASSQGRTSGGTDTQYF
TRBD2 TRBJ2-1 TRBV29-1 many TGCAGCGTTGATGGTAGCGGGTCGTTCGTAGGGCAGTTCTTC CSVDGSGSFVGQFF
TRBD2 TRBJ2-7 TRBV7-2 many TGTGCCAGCAGGAGGACGGGACTAGCGGCCTACGAGCAGTACTTC CASRRTGLAAYEQYF
. TRBJ2-1 TRBV7-2 many TGTGCCAGCAGCTGGGGGGACAGCTCCTACAATGAGCAGTTCTTC CASSWGDSSYNEQFF
TRBD2 TRBJ2-5 TRBV3-1 many TGTGCCAGCAGCCCTTTCGGACTAGCGGGAGAGACCCAGTACTTC CASSPFGLAGETQYF
. TRBJ2-7 TRBV5-1 many TGCGCCAGCAGCTTTATGCCGGGGGACCTCAACTACGAGCAGTACTTC CASSFMPGDLNYEQYF
. TRBJ1-5 TRBV28 . TGTGCCAGCAGTTTACGGGCACTGGGGGGGCCCCAGCATTTT CASSLRALGGPQHF
. TRBJ2-3 TRBV18 many TGTGCCAGCTCACCACCGTCTATCGCAGATACGCAGTATTTT CASSPPSIADTQYF
TRBD2 TRBJ2-3 TRBV18 many TGTGCCAGCTCACCACAGGCTAGCGGGGAAGCAGATACGCAGTATTTT CASSPQASGEADTQYF
TRBD2 TRBJ2-7 TRBV11-2 many TGTGCCAGCAGCTTAGCGGGACTACCCTACGAGCAGTACTTC CASSLAGLPYEQYF
. TRBJ1-4 TRBV20-1 . TGCAGTGCTTCCTCGGGGGTAGATGAAAAACTGTTTTTT CSASSGVDEKLFF
. TRBJ1-3 TRBV20-1 many TGCAGTGCTCTTAGGGCCAAGGGAAACACCATATATTTT CSALRAKGNTIYF